One and the same sample provided the 9 T cell receptor beta chains below, sequenced in a study of CXCR3-negative and CXCR3-positive naive CD8 T cells. Their recognized antigens are unknown. The libraries of TRB cDNA were constructed through 5' RACE using UMI labels. TCRdb reprocessed the 5' RACE reads; each CDR3 protein has one entry and no DNA is given. This sample's table has 4,500 to 7,000 distinct CDR3 sequences. Study outcomes and limitations: Comparison of naive cells showed more hydrophobic TRB CDR3s in CXCR3-positive than in CXCR3-negative naive cells.

The source material was naive CXCR3+ CD8+ T cells from blood. Subset reported: CD45RO-CCR7+CD27+CD95- naive CD8+ T cells expressing CXCR3 (TNR3+). Receptors were obtained from a human donor in good health. Some clones in this sample may be carry-over from other donors' samples.

Frequency places this clonotype as medium-sized. The rearrangement uses TRBV5-6 and TRBJ2-1. This CDR3 is 15 amino acids long. Germline CDR1 and CDR2: SGHDT and YYEEEE. CDR3 in amino acids: CASSLGGSTYNEQFF.

This clonotype is labeled medium-sized (0.01 to 0.1%) based on frequency. V is TRBV20-1 and J is TRBJ2-3; the TCRdb D gene call, TRBD1, has no DNA to confirm it. The CDR3 is 16 amino acids. Germline CDR1 and CDR2: DFQATT and SNEGSKA (reference sequence). CDR3 loop: CSARAPARDWADTQYF.

This clonotype is called medium-sized (0.01 to 0.1%) based on its frequency. The CDR3 is CSVPSNTKGQGYGYTF. The chain recombines TRBV29-1 with TRBJ1-2; TCRdb reports TRBD1, a call that lacks DNA to check it against. Germline V gives CDR1 SQVTM, CDR2 ANQGSEA. The CDR3 has 16 residues.

J is TRBJ2-7 and V is TRBV9; the D gene TCRdb calls, TRBD2, cannot be checked with no DNA. This CDR3 contains 17 residues. Germline V gene sequence: CDR1 SGDLS, CDR2 YYNGEE. CDR3 loop: CASSVRAGGPGAYEQYF.

This chain joins TRBV29-1 and TRBJ2-1. CDR1 is SQVTM and CDR2 is ANQGSEA in the germline V gene. CDR3 size: 15 residues. The CDR3 sequence: CSVVGTGSSYNEQFF.

This chain links TRBV21-1 with TRBJ1-1; the D gene TCRdb calls, TRBD1, cannot be checked with no DNA. TRBV21-1 is reported as a pseudogene. The CDR3 spans 14 residues. The chain's CDR3 is CASSHFQGFTEAFF.

The chain recombines TRBV29-1 with TRBJ2-3; TCRdb indicates TRBD2, and absent DNA this call remains unverified. The CDR3 has 15 amino acids. Germline V gene sequence: CDR1 SQVTM, CDR2 ANQGSEA. CDR3 sequence: CSVMAGLRKSDTQYF.

Judged by frequency, this clonotype is medium-sized. The rearrangement links TRBV29-1 to TRBJ2-1; the D call of TRBD2 rests on TCRdb alone, since no DNA is present to check it. The CDR3 is 14 amino acids. The germline CDR1 and CDR2 sequences are SQVTM and ANQGSEA. CDR3 amino acids: CSVKGDSVFDEQFF.

This rearrangement joins TRBV29-1 to TRBJ1-2. Per the germline V gene, CDR1 is SQVTM and CDR2 is ANQGSEA. CDR3 length equals 12 residues. CDR3 protein: CSVVSPSYGYTF. The full variable domain, with the rest looked up from reference TRBV29-1 and TRBJ1-2, is SAVISQKPSRDICQRGTSLTIQCQVDSQVTMMFWYRQQPGQSLTLIATANQGSEATYESGFVIDKFPISRPNLTFSTLTVSNMSPEDSSIYLCSVVSPSYGYTFGSGTRLTVV.